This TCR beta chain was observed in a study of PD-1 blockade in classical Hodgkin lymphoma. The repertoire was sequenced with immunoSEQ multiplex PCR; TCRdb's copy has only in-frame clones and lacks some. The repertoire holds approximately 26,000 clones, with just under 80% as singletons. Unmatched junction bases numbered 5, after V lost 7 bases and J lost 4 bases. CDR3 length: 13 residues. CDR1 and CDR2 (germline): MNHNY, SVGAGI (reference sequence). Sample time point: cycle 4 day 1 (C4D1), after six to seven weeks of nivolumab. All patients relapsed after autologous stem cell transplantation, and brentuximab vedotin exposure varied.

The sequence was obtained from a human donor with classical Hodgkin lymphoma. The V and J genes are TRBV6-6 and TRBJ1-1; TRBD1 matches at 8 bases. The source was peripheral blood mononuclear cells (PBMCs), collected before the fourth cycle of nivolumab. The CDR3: CASNSGTGTEAFF. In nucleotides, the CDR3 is TGTGCCAGCAACTCCGGGACAGGCACTGAAGCTTTCTTT.